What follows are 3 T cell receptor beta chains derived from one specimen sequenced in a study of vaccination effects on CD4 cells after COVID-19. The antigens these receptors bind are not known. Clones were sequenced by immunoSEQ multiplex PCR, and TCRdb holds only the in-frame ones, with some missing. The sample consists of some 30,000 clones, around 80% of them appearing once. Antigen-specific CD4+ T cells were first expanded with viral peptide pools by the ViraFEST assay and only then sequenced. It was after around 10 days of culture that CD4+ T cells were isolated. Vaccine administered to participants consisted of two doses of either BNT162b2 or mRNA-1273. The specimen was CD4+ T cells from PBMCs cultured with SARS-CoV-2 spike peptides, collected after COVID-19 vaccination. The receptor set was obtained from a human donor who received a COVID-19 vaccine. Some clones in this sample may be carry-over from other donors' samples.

The CDR3 DNA is TGCGCCAGCAGCCCCGGACAGGGGGGGACCGGGGAGCTGTTTTTT. Its protein product is CASSPGQGGTGELFF. The gene calls are TRBV5-1 and TRBJ2-2, with TRBD1 identical over 10 bases. The CDR3 contains 15 residues. The trim removed 4 bases at V and 5 bases at J, leaving 5 bases unmatched. The germline V gene has CDR1 SGHRS and CDR2 YFSETQ.

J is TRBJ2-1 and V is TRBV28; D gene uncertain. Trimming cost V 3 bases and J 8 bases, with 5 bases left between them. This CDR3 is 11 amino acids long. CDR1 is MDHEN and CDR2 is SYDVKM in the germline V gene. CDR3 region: CASSFGDEQFF. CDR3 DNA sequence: TGTGCCAGCAGTTTCGGCGATGAGCAGTTCTTC.

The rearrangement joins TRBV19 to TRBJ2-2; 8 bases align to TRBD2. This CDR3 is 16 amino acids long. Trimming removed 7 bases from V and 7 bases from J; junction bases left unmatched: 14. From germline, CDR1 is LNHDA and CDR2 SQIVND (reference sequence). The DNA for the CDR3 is TGTGCCAGTACTCGTTCGCGCGGGGGGCGCCACGGGGAGCTGTTTTTT. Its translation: CASTRSRGGRHGELFF.